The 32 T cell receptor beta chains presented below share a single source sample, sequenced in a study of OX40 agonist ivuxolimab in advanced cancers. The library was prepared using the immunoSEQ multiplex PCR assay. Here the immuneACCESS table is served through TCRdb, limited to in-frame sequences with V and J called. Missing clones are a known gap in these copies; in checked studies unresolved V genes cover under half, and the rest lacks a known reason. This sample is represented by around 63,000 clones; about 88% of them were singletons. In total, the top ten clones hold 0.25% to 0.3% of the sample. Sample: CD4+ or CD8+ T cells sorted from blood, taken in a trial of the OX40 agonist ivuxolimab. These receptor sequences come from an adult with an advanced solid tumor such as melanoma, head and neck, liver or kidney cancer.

CDR3 nucleotide sequence: TGTGCCAGTAGTCCCGGCGGGGCTGGGGCCAACGTCCTGACTTTC. It translates to CASSPGGAGANVLTF. V and J are TRBV19 and TRBJ2-6, with D maybe TRBD2 (6 bases). Trimming removed 5 bases at V and 2 bases at J, with 10 bases between. This CDR3 spans 15 amino acids. CDR1 and CDR2 from the germline V gene are LNHDA and SQIVND (reference sequence). Looking up the rest from reference TRBV19 and TRBJ2-6 gives the full variable domain: DGGITQSPKYLFRKEGQNVTLSCEQNLNHDAMYWYRQDPGQGLRLIYYSQIVNDFQKGDIAEGYSVSREKKESFPLTVTSAQKNPTAFYLCASSPGGAGANVLTFGAGSRLTVL.

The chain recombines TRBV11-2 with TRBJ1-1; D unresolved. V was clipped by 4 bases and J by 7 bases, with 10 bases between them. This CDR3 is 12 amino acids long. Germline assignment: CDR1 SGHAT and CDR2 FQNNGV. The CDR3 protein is CASSSGRLEAFF. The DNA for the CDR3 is TGTGCCAGCAGCTCCGGACGGCTTGAAGCTTTCTTT. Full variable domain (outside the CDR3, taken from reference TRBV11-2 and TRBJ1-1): EAGVAQSPRYKIIEKRQSVAFWCNPISGHATLYWYQQILGQGPKLLIQFQNNGVVDDSQLPKDRFSAERLKGVDSTLKIQPAKLEDSAVYLCASSSGRLEAFFGQGTRLTVV.

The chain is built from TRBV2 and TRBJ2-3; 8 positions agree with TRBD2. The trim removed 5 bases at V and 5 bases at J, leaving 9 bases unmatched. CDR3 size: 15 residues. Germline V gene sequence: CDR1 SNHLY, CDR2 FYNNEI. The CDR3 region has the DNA TGTGCCAGCAGTAAACAGGGAGCGGGAGTAGATACGCAGTATTTT. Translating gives CASSKQGAGVDTQYF.

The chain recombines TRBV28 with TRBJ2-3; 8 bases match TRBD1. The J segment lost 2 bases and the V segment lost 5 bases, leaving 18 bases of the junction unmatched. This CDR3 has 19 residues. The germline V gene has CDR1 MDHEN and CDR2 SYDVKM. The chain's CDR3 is CASSPRRTGNSGYTDTQYF. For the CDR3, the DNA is TGTGCCAGCAGTCCCCGCCGGACAGGGAATTCGGGGTACACAGATACGCAGTATTTT.

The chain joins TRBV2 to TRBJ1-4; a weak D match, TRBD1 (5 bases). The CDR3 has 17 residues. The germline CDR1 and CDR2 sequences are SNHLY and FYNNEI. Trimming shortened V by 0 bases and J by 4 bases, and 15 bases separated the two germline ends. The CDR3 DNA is TGTGCCAGCAGTGAAGCACCGGGGGTTTATAGTAATGAAAAACTGTTTTTT. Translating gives CASSEAPGVYSNEKLFF.

In DNA form, the CDR3 reads TGCGCCAGCAGGGAGGGAAGACAGCCCCAGCATTTT. The encoded protein is CASREGRQPQHF. The chain has TRBV23-1 and TRBJ1-5; D uncertain. TRBV23-1 is placed among ORFs of uncertain function. Trimming removed 6 bases at V and 7 bases at J, with 10 bases between. The length of the CDR3 is 12 residues.

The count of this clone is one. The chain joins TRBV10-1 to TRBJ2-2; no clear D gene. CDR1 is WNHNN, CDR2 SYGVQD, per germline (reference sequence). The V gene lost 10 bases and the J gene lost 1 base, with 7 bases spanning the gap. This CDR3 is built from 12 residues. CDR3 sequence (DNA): TGCGCCAACCCAAGGAACACCGGGGAGCTGTTTTTT. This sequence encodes CANPRNTGELFF.

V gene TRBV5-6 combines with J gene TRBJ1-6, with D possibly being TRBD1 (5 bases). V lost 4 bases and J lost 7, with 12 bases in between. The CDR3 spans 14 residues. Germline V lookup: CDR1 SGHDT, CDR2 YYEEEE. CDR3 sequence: CASSIGQRNSPLHF. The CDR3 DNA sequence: TGTGCCAGCAGCATAGGACAACGGAATTCACCCCTCCACTTT.

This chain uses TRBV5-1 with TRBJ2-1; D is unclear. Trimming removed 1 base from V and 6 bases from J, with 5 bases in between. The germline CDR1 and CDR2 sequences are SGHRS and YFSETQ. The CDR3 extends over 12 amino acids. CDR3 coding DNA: TGCGCCAGCAGCTTGATGGGCAATGAGCAGTTCTTC. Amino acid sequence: CASSLMGNEQFF.

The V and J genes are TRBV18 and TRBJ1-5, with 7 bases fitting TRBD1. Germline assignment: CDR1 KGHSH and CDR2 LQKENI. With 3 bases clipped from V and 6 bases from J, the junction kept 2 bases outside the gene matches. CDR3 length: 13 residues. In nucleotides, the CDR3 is TGTGCCAGCTCACCGGACAGGTCTCAGCCCCAGCATTTT. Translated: CASSPDRSQPQHF.

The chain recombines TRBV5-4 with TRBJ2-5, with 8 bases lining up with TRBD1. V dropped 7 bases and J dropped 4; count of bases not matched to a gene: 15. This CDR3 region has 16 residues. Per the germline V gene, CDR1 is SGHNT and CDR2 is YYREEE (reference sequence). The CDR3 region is CASSTGSRGQGETQYF. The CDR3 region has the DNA TGTGCCAGCTCCACCGGGAGCAGGGGGCAGGGAGAGACCCAGTACTTC.

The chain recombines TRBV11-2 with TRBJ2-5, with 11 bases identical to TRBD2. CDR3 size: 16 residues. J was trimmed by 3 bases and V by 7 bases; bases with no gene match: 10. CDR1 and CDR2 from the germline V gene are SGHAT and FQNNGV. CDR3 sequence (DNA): TGTGCCAGCACCCCCCGGGTAGCGGGAGGGAAAGAGACCCAGTACTTC. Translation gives CASTPRVAGGKETQYF.

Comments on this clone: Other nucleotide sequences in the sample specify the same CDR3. For the CDR3, the DNA is TGTGCCAGCAGCCTATCCGGCCCGTACGAGCAGTACTTC. This codes for CASSLSGPYEQYF. The genes are TRBV28 and TRBJ2-7; D is ambiguous. The CDR3 length is 13 residues. Trimming removed 6 bases from V and 4 bases from J, with 13 bases in between. The germline V gene has CDR1 MDHEN and CDR2 SYDVKM.

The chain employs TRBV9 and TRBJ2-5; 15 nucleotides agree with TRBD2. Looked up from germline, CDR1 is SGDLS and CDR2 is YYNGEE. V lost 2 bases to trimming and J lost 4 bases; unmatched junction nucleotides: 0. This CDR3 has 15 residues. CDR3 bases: TGTGCCAGCAGCGTGGGACTAGCGGGAGGAGAGACCCAGTACTTC. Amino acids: CASSVGLAGGETQYF.

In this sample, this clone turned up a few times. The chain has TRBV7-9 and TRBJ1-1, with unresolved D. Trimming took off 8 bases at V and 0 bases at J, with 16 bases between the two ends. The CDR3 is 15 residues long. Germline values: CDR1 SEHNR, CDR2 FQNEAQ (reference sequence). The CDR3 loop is CASGRFVGLNTEAFF. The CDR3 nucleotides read TGTGCCAGCGGCCGATTCGTAGGCTTGAACACTGAAGCTTTCTTT.

CDR3 in DNA: TGTGCCAGCAGTTTATCGGGTAGGGAGACCCAGTACTTC. This translates into CASSLSGRETQYF. This rearrangement joins TRBV27 to TRBJ2-5; D remains unclear. The germline V gene encodes CDR1 MNHEY and CDR2 SMNVEV (reference sequence). The V and J ends lost 0 bases and 5 bases respectively, with 7 bases between them. The CDR3 runs 13 residues.

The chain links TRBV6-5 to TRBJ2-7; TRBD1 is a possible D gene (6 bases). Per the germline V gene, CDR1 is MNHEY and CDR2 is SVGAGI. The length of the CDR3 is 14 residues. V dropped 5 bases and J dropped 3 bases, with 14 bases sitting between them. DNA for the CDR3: TGTGCCAGCAGTAGAAACCTACAGGGCTACGAGCAGTACTTC. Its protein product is CASSRNLQGYEQYF.

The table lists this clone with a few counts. CDR3 sequence reads: CASRADEDRGTFF. CDR3 nucleotides: TGTGCCAGCAGGGCCGACGAGGACAGGGGAACTTTCTTT. The V call is TRBV11-2, the J call TRBJ1-1; the match to TRBD1 covers 9 bases. Germline CDR1 reads SGHAT; CDR2 reads FQNNGV. The CDR3 is made up of 13 amino acids. V dropped 6 bases and J dropped 12; count of bases not matched to a gene: 11.

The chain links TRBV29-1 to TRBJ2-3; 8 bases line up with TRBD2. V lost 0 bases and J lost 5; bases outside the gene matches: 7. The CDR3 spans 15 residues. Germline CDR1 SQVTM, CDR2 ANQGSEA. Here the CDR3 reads CSVEDGVLAGDTQYF. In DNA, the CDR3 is TGCAGCGTTGAAGATGGGGTGCTAGCGGGAGATACGCAGTATTTT.

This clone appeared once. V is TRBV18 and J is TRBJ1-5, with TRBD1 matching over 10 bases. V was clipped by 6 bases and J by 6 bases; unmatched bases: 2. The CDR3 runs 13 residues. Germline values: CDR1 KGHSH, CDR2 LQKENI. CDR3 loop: CASSRTGGQPQHF. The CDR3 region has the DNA TGTGCCAGCTCTCGGACAGGGGGTCAGCCCCAGCATTTT. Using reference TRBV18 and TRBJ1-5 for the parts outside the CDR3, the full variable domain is NAGVMQNPRHLVRRRGQEARLRCSPMKGHSHVYWYRQLPEEGLKFMVYLQKENIIDESGMPKERFSAEFPKEGPSILRIQQVVRGDSAAYFCASSRTGGQPQHFGDGTRLSIL.

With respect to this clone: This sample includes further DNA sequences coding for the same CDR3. The CDR3 loop is CASSSVNTGELFF. The CDR3 nucleotides are TGTGCCAGCAGCTCGGTGAACACCGGGGAGCTGTTTTTT. The V and J genes are TRBV7-8 and TRBJ2-2, with D unclear. CDR1 is SGHVS and CDR2 is FQNEAQ in the germline V gene. Trimming left V 4 bases short and J 1 base short, with 4 bases between. The CDR3 has 13 residues. Variable domain in full (rest from reference TRBV7-8 and TRBJ2-2): GAGVSQSPRYKVAKRGQDVALRCDPISGHVSLFWYQQALGQGPEFLTYFQNEAQLDKSGLPSDRFFAERPEGSVSTLKIQRTQQEDSAVYLCASSSVNTGELFFGEGSRLTVL.

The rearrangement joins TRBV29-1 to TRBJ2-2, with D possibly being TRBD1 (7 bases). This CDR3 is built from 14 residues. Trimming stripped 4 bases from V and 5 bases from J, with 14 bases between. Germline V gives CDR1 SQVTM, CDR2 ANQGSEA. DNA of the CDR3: TGCAGCGTTGCGGGGGACAGAGGGACCGGGGAGCTGTTTTTT. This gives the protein CSVAGDRGTGELFF.

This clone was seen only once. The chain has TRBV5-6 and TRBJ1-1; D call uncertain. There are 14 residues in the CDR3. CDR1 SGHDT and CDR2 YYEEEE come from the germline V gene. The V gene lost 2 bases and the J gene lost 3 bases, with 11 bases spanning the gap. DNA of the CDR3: TGTGCCAGCAGCTTTGGGTTTGGGCACACTGAAGCTTTCTTT. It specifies CASSFGFGHTEAFF.

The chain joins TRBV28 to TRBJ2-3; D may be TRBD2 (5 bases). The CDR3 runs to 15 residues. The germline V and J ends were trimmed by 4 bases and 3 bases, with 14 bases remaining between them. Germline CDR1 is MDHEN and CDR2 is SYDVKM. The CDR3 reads CASSWRKGMTDTQYF. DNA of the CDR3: TGTGCCAGCAGTTGGAGGAAAGGTATGACAGATACGCAGTATTTT.

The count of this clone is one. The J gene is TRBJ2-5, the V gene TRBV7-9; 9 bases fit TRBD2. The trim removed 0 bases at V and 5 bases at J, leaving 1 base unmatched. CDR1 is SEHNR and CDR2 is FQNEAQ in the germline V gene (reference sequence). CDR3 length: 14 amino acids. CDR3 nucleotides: TGTGCCAGCAGCTTAGCTGGACTAGCGGAGACCCAGTACTTC. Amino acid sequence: CASSLAGLAETQYF.

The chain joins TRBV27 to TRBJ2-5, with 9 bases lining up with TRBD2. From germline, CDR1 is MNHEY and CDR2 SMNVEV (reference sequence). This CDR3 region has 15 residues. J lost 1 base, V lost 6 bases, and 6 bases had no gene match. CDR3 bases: TGTGCCAGCAGAACCCTAGCGGGGATCCAAGAGACCCAGTACTTC. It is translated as CASRTLAGIQETQYF.

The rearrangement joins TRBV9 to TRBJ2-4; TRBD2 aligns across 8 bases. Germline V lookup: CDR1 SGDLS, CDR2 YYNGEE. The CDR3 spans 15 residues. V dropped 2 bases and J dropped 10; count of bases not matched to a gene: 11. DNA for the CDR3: TGTGCCAGCAGCGTTGAGGACTCCCGGGGGGGTATTCAGTACTTC. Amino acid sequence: CASSVEDSRGGIQYF. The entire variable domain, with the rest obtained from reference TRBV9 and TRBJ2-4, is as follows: DSGVTQTPKHLITATGQRVTLRCSPRSGDLSVYWYQQSLDQGLQFLIQYYNGEERAKGNILERFSAQQFPDLHSELNLSSLELGDSALYFCASSVEDSRGGIQYFGAGTRLSVL.

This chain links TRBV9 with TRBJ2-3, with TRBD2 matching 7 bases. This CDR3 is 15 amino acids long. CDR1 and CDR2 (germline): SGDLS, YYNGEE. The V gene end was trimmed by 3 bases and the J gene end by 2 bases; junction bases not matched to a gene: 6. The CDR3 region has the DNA TGTGCCAGCAGCGCTGCGGGAGAGTTCACAGATACGCAGTATTTT. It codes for CASSAAGEFTDTQYF.

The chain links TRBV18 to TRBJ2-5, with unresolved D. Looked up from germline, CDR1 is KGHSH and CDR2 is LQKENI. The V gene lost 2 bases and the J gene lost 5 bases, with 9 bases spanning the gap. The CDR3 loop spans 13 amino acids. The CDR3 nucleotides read TGTGCCAGCTCACCAGGATCTTTGGAGACCCAGTACTTC. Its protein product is CASSPGSLETQYF.

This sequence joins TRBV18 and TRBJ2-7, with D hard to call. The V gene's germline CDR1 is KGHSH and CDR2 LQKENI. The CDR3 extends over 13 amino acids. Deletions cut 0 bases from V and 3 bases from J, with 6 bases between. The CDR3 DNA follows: TGTGCCAGCTCACCACCCGGCGACTACGAGCAGTACTTC. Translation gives CASSPPGDYEQYF.

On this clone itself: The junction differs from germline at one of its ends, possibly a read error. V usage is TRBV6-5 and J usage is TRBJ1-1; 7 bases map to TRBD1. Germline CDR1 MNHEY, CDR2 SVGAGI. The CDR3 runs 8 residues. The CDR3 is CASGTALF. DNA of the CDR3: TGTGCCAGCGGGACAGCCCTCTTT.

CDR3 coding DNA: TGTGCCAGCAGTGCCCTTGGACAGGGAGGCACTGAAGCTTTCTTT. This encodes CASSALGQGGTEAFF. The rearrangement uses TRBV2 and TRBJ1-1, with TRBD1 identical over 8 bases. The CDR3 totals 15 residues. The trim removed 4 bases at V and 4 bases at J, leaving 8 bases unmatched. Germline V gives CDR1 SNHLY, CDR2 FYNNEI.